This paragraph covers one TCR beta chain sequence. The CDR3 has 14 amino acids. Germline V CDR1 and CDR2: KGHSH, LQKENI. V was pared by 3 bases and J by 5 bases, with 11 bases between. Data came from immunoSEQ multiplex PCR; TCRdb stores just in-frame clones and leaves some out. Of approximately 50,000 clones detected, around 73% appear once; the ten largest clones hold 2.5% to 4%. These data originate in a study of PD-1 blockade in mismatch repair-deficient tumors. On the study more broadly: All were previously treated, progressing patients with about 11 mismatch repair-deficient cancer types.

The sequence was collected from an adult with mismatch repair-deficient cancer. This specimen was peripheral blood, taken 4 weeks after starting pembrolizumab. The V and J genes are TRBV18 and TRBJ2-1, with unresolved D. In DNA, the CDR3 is TGTGCCAGCTCACCCGGCGTAGCCAACAATGAGCAGTTCTTC. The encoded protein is CASSPGVANNEQFF.